The next 13 T cell receptor beta chains were all read from a single sample in a study of beta chain features in type 1 diabetes. Study-wide points: Type 1 diabetes patients had moderately but significantly shorter TCRB CDR3s in all four CD4+ subsets.

Antigen specificity for these receptors is unknown. Since all of the isolated RNA was reverse transcribed, expressed TCRB transcripts were what got sequenced. The method was immunoSEQ multiplex PCR; TCRdb's version includes in-frame clones alone and lacks a portion of them. The sample holds some 70,000 clones, approximately 47% seen once. Sequencing input: central memory CD4+ T cells from blood. Receptors were obtained from a man aged 30-40 years with type 1 diabetes.

The chain combines TRBV5-1 with TRBJ1-2; a weak D match, TRBD1 (5 bases). CDR3 length: 14 amino acids. Germline lookup yields CDR1 SGHRS and CDR2 YFSETQ. Trimming removed 0 bases at V and 3 bases at J, with 9 bases between. The CDR3 region is CASSLGTGDYGYTF. CDR3 bases: TGCGCCAGCAGCTTGGGTACAGGCGACTATGGCTACACCTTC.

This sequence joins TRBV10-3 and TRBJ2-7; 7 positions agree with TRBD2. CDR1 and CDR2 (germline): ENHRY, SYGVKD. The junction had 9 bases not matched to a gene; V was cut back by 6 bases and J by 1 base. The CDR3 loop spans 15 amino acids. The CDR3: CAISSGAGESYEQYF. In DNA, the CDR3 is TGTGCCATCAGCTCCGGGGCGGGGGAGTCCTACGAGCAGTACTTC.

The sample holds a few counts of this clone. V usage is TRBV2 and J usage is TRBJ2-5; no definite D call. The CDR3 spans 15 residues. CDR1 and CDR2 (germline): SNHLY, FYNNEI. Trimming left V 3 bases short and J 2 bases short, with 13 bases between. CDR3 in amino acids: CASSEENSPQETQYF. In DNA form, the CDR3 reads TGTGCCAGCAGTGAGGAAAACAGTCCGCAAGAGACCCAGTACTTC.

The CDR3 bases are TGTGCCAGCAGTGAGAACCGGGACAGCAACTATGGCTACACCTTC. Amino acid sequence: CASSENRDSNYGYTF. The chain couples TRBV6-1 to TRBJ1-2; 7 bases are a match to TRBD1. Germline V gene lookup returns CDR1 MNHNS and CDR2 SASEGT. The CDR3 consists of 15 residues. Germline trimming cut 3 bases from V and 2 bases from J; bases unmatched to any gene: 6.

This clone has just a few counts. The rearrangement links TRBV30 to TRBJ1-2; 7 bases are a match to TRBD1. Per the germline V gene, CDR1 is GTSNPN and CDR2 is SVGIG (reference sequence). J lost 4 bases, V lost 2 bases, and 13 bases had no gene match. This CDR3 contains 16 residues. CDR3 residues: CAWSPTTGDPGYGYTF. CDR3 coding DNA: TGTGCCTGGAGTCCTACTACAGGGGATCCGGGCTATGGCTACACCTTC.

The CDR3 loop is CATSRASSYNSPLHF. The CDR3 DNA sequence: TGTGCCACCAGCAGAGCGAGCTCCTATAATTCACCCCTCCACTTT. The chain employs TRBV15 and TRBJ1-6; D not certain. CDR1 LNHNV and CDR2 YYDKDF come from the germline V gene (reference sequence). This CDR3 spans 15 amino acids. V dropped 1 base and J dropped 0 bases, with 4 bases sitting between them.

The chain carries TRBV5-1 and TRBJ1-1; 9 bases match TRBD1. V trimming: 0 bases; J trimming: 4 bases; junction bases outside the gene matches: 7. The CDR3 is made up of 16 amino acids. Per the germline V gene, CDR1 is SGHRS and CDR2 is YFSETQ. Here the CDR3 DNA reads TGCGCCAGCAGCTTGGCCAACAGGGGGCAGGGCACTGAAGCTTTCTTT. It yields the protein CASSLANRGQGTEAFF.

Here the CDR3 DNA reads TGTGCCAGCAGTCCGTGGGGAGCCACCGGGGAGCTGTTTTTT. Its translation is CASSPWGATGELFF. J is TRBJ2-2 and V is TRBV6-5; D may be TRBD2 (5 bases). Germline values: CDR1 MNHEY, CDR2 SVGAGI. Trimming took off 5 bases at V and 4 bases at J, with 11 bases between the two ends. CDR3 size: 14 residues.

CDR3: CASSKTGGGNQPQHF. The DNA of the CDR3 is TGTGCCAGCAGTAAAACAGGGGGTGGGAATCAGCCCCAGCATTTT. V usage is TRBV6-5 and J usage is TRBJ1-5, with TRBD1 matching 8 bases. V was clipped by 5 bases and J by 4 bases; unmatched bases: 7. The V gene's germline CDR1 is MNHEY and CDR2 SVGAGI. The CDR3 loop spans 15 amino acids.

The rearrangement links TRBV5-8 to TRBJ2-3; D perhaps matches TRBD2 (6 bases). Per the germline V gene, CDR1 is SGHTS and CDR2 is YDEGEE. The CDR3 runs to 15 residues. V was shortened by 2 bases and J by 6 bases, with 16 bases between the two germline ends. CDR3 in DNA: TGTGCCAGCAGCTTTCAACGGGGCGGGGTGGATACGCAGTATTTT. Encoded protein: CASSFQRGGVDTQYF.

This clone was seen only a few times. The chain has TRBV25-1 and TRBJ2-7, with a tentative D call TRBD1 (6 bases). This CDR3 has 13 amino acids. In germline, CDR1 is MGHDK, CDR2 SYGVNS. Trimming took off 7 bases at V and 2 bases at J, with 12 bases between the two ends. DNA of the CDR3: TGTGCCAGCACCAGGGGCCACACCTACGAGCAGTACTTC. It translates to CASTRGHTYEQYF.

This clone has just a few counts. This chain joins TRBV5-1 and TRBJ2-7; D perhaps matches TRBD2 (5 bases). From germline, CDR1 is SGHRS and CDR2 YFSETQ. V was shortened by 4 bases and J by 3 bases, with 14 bases between the two germline ends. The CDR3 has 14 residues. For the CDR3, the DNA is TGCGCCAGCAGCCCAACCCACCGGGACTACGAGCAGTACTTC. This sequence encodes CASSPTHRDYEQYF.

This chain links TRBV7-2 with TRBJ2-5; TRBD2 matches 10 bases. The CDR3 is 14 residues long. Germline values: CDR1 SGHTA, CDR2 FQGNSA. V trimming: 5 bases; J trimming: 5 bases; junction bases outside the gene matches: 5. CDR3 sequence: CASSTGLATETQYF. The CDR3 DNA is TGTGCCAGCAGCACGGGACTAGCGACGGAGACCCAGTACTTC.